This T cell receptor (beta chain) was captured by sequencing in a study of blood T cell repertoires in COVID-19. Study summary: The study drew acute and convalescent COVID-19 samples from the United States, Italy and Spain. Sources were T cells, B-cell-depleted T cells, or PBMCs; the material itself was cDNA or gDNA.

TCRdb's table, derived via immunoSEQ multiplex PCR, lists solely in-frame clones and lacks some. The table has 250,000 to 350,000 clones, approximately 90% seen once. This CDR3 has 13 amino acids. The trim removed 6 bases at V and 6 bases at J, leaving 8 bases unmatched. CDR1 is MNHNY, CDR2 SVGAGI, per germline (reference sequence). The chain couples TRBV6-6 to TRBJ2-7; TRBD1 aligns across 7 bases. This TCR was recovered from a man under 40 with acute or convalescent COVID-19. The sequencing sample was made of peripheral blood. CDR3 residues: CASRETGEPEQYF. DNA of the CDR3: TGTGCCAGCAGGGAAACAGGGGAGCCCGAGCAGTACTTC.